What follows describes a single T cell receptor beta chain. The data were taken from a study of blood T cell repertoires in COVID-19. Categorization into cohorts depended on clinical history that participants reported. After removal of 4 bases from V and 0 bases from J, the junction contained 6 bases not matched to a gene. The CDR3 loop spans 15 amino acids. The germline CDR1 and CDR2 sequences are SGHNT and YYREEE (reference sequence). Original analysis: Estimation of nucleated cell counts was performed using reference gene primer amplification. TCRdb's copy holds only in-frame clones and misses some; the assay was immunoSEQ multiplex PCR. That table furnishes V, J and clone size, whereas the DNA furnished D and trimming. The table records 200,000 to 250,000 clones, about 90% of them present only once.

The clonotype comes from a woman aged 45-60 years in a cohort exposed to, infected with or recovered from COVID-19 (not recorded which). The sequencing sample was made of PBMCs or T cells enriched from blood (not recorded which). This chain links TRBV5-4 with TRBJ2-7; 8 positions match TRBD1. CDR3 sequence (DNA): TGTGCCAGCAGCGACGCAGGGGGCAGCTCCTACGAGCAGTACTTC. Its translation: CASSDAGGSSYEQYF.